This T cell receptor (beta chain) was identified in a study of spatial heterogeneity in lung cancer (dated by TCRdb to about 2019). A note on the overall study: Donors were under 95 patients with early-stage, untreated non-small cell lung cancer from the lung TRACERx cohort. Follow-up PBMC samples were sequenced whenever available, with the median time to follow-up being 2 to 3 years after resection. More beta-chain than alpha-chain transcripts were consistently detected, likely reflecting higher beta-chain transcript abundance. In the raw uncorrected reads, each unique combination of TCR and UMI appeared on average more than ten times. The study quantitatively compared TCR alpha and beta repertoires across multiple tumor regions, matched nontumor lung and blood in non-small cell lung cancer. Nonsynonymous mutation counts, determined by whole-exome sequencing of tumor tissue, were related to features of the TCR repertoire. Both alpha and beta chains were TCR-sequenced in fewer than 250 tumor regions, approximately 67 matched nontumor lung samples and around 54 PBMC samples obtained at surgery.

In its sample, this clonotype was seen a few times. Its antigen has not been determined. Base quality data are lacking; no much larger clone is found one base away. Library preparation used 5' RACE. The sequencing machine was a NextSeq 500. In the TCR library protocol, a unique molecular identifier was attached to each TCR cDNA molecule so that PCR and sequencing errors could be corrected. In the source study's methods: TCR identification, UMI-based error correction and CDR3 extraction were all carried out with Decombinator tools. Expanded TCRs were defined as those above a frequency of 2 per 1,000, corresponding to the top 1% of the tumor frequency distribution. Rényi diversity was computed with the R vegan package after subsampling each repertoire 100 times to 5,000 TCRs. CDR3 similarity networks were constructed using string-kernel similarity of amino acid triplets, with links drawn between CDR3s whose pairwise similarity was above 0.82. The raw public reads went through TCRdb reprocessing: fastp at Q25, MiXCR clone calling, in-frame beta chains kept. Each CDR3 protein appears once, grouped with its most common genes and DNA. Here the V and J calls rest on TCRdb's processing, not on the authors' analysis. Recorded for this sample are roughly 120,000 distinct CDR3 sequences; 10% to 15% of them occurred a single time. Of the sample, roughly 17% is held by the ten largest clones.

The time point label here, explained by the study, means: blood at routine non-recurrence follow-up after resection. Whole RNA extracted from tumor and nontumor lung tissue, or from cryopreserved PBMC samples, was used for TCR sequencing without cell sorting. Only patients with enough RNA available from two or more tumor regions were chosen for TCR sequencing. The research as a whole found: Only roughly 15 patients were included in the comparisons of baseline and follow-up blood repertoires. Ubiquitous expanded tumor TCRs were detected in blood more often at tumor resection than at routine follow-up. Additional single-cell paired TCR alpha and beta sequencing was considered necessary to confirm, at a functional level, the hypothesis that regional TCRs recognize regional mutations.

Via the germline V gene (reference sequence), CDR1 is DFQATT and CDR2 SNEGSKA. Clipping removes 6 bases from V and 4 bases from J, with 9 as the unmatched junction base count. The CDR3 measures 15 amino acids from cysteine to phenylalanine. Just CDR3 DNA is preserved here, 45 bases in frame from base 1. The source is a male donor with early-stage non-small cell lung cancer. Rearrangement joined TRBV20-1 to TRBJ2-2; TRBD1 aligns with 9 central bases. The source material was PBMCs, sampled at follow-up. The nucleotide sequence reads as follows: TGCAGTGCCTCGAACAGGGGGCGCGGCACCGGGGAGCTGTTTTTT. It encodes CSASNRGRGTGELFF.